This is a list of T cell receptor beta chains from one sample in a study of beta chain features in type 1 diabetes. Clones were read by immunoSEQ multiplex PCR, and TCRdb kept only the in-frame ones, dropping some. Here the sample spans hundreds of thousands of clones, roughly 12% being singletons. The specimen sequenced was naive CD4+ T cells from blood. The source is a man aged 18 to 29 with type 1 diabetes. CDR3s include the opening cysteine and the closing phenylalanine or tryptophan. Each record gives: V gene, CDR3 length, D gene, J gene, clone size, CDR3 DNA, CDR3 protein. D genes are given only for firm matches. Not every row has a clone size; where given, it reads once, few, many or a size class.

>TRBV7-9|14|.|TRBJ1-5|.
TGTGCCAGCAGCTCCAGGAAAAGCAATCAGCCCCAGCATTTT
CASSSRKSNQPQHF
>TRBV27|14|.|TRBJ2-3|few
TGTGCCAGCAGGGAGTTTCGTCGCTGGGGTACGCAGTATTTT
CASREFRRWGTQYF
>TRBV9|15|.|TRBJ2-5|few
TGTGCCAGCAGCGTAGCCGGAGGGGAAGAAGAGACCCAGTACTTC
CASSVAGGEEETQYF
>TRBV2|15|TRBD1|TRBJ2-1|.
TGTGCCAGCAGTGAGCAGGGGGCTGGGTACAATGAGCAGTTCTTC
CASSEQGAGYNEQFF
>TRBV5-1|18|TRBD1|TRBJ1-5|.
TGCGCCAGCAGCTTGGTCCCCAAGGACAGGGGCTATAATCAGCCCCAGCATTTT
CASSLVPKDRGYNQPQHF
>TRBV6-5|13|.|TRBJ2-7|few
TGTGCCAGCAGTTTCCGGGGCTTCTACGAGCAGTACTTC
CASSFRGFYEQYF
>TRBV30|12|.|TRBJ2-1|few
TGTGCCTGGAGTCAATGGGCGGATGAGCAGTTCTTC
CAWSQWADEQFF
>TRBV28|15|TRBD1|TRBJ2-3|few
TGTGCCAGCAGTTTCCCAACAGGGGGCCTAAATACGCAGTATTTT
CASSFPTGGLNTQYF
>TRBV6-6|14|.|TRBJ1-4|few
TGTGCCAGCAGTTACTCTAGGGACAACGAAAAACTGTTTTTT
CASSYSRDNEKLFF
>TRBV11-2|14|.|TRBJ2-1|.
TGTGCCAGCAGCTGGACGGAATCCTACAATGAGCAGTTCTTC
CASSWTESYNEQFF
>TRBV25-1|15|.|TRBJ1-1|.
TGTGCCAGCAGTGAAACCCCGGCCAGGGGCGCTGAAGCTTTCTTT
CASSETPARGAEAFF
>TRBV6-6|14|.|TRBJ2-7|.
TGTGCCAGCAGGCTAGGAGGCGGGACCACTCTTGAATACTTC
CASRLGGGTTLEYF
>TRBV4-1|14|.|TRBJ2-2|.
TGCGCCAGCAGCGACCCGGGAGACACCGGGGAGCTGTTTTTT
CASSDPGDTGELFF
>TRBV6-1|12|.|TRBJ1-2|.
TGTGCCTACCAGACCGGTAACTATGGCTACACCTTC
CAYQTGNYGYTF
>TRBV7-9|14|.|TRBJ2-7|.
TGTGCCAGCAGCTCCGGACTACAGGGTAACGAGCAGTACTTC
CASSSGLQGNEQYF
>TRBV7-3|13|.|TRBJ2-5|.
TGTGCCAGCAGCTTAGGAGGGCGGGAGACCCAGTACTTC
CASSLGGRETQYF
>TRBV2|11|.|TRBJ1-1|few
TGTGCCCTACAGAAAAACACTGAAGCTTTCTTT
CALQKNTEAFF
>TRBV6-5|15|TRBD1|TRBJ2-7|once
TGTGCCAGCAGAAGGGACAGAGGAGGCTCCTACGAGCAGTACTTC
CASRRDRGGSYEQYF